One sample yielded the 23 T cell receptor beta chains listed below, sequenced in a study of cytomegalovirus exposure and HLA in healthy donors. The PCR was carried out with 60 Vbeta primers and 13 Jbeta primers. Here immunoSEQ multiplex PCR was the method, and the copy in TCRdb shows in-frame clones only, minus some. The table lists 200,000 to 250,000 clones, roughly 84% of them singletons. Sequences were obtained from PBMCs. The receptors shown here come from a human donor in good health.

V is TRBV5-1 and J is TRBJ2-1, with a weak D call TRBD1 (5 bases). Germline V lookup: CDR1 SGHRS, CDR2 YFSETQ. The CDR3 is made up of 16 amino acids. Trimming shortened V by 0 bases and J by 4 bases, and 14 bases separated the two germline ends. CDR3 region: CASSLEGQGGYNEQFF. CDR3 in DNA: TGCGCCAGCAGCTTGGAAGGGCAGGGTGGGTACAATGAGCAGTTCTTC.

The rearrangement links TRBV7-2 to TRBJ2-7, with 9 bases aligning to TRBD1. The CDR3 totals 15 residues. With V trimmed by 6 bases and J by 1 base, 7 bases remained unmatched. CDR1 SGHTA and CDR2 FQGNSA come from the germline V gene. This CDR3 is CASRDRTGASYEQYF. Here the CDR3 DNA reads TGTGCCAGCAGGGATCGGACAGGGGCATCCTACGAGCAGTACTTC.

This rearrangement joins TRBV7-2 to TRBJ2-3; TRBD2 aligns across 8 bases. CDR3 length: 15 amino acids. The V and J ends lost 4 bases and 3 bases, in that order; junction bases with no gene match: 6. Germline V CDR1 and CDR2: SGHTA, FQGNSA. The CDR3 loop reads CASSSRVAGTDTQYF. The DNA of the CDR3 is TGTGCCAGCAGCTCAAGGGTAGCGGGAACAGATACGCAGTATTTT.

This clone was seen just once. This rearrangement joins TRBV5-5 to TRBJ1-2; D possibly corresponds to TRBD1 (5 bases). The germline CDR1 and CDR2 sequences are SGHKS and YYEKEE (reference sequence). V was shortened by 0 bases and J by 4 bases, with 10 bases between the two germline ends. The CDR3 runs 14 residues. The CDR3 region has the DNA TGTGCCAGCAGCTTGGTTCAGGGCGCCTATGGCTACACCTTC. Protein: CASSLVQGAYGYTF. Full variable domain (missing parts from reference TRBV5-5 and TRBJ1-2): DAGVTQSPTHLIKTRGQQVTLRCSPISGHKSVSWYQQVLGQGPQFIFQYYEKEERGRGNFPDRFSARQFPNYSSELNVNALLLGDSALYLCASSLVQGAYGYTFGSGTRLTVV.

This chain links TRBV20-1 with TRBJ2-7; D gene uncertain. CDR1 and CDR2 from the germline V gene are DFQATT and SNEGSKA (reference sequence). V was trimmed by 3 bases and J by 7 bases, leaving 4 bases between them. The CDR3 is 9 residues long. The CDR3, as DNA: TGCAGTGCTAGTAATGAGCAGTACTTC. This codes for CSASNEQYF.

V usage is TRBV4-1 and J usage is TRBJ2-7, with D perhaps matching TRBD1 (5 bases). Germline loops: CDR1 MGHRA, CDR2 YSYEKL. The length of the CDR3 is 14 residues. The V and J ends lost 0 bases and 2 bases respectively, with 8 bases between them. CDR3: CASSQDTRAYEQYF. DNA for the CDR3: TGCGCCAGCAGCCAAGATACCAGGGCCTACGAGCAGTACTTC.

This clone has just one count. The V and J genes are TRBV4-1 and TRBJ1-5; possibly TRBD1 for D (5 bases). CDR3 length: 16 amino acids. Germline-derived CDR1 and CDR2 are MGHRA and YSYEKL. V dropped 5 bases and J dropped 5 bases, with 19 bases sitting between them. In DNA, the CDR3 is TGCGCCAGCAGCTCCGCGGTGGGGGGTATCCATCAGCCCCAGCATTTT. Its protein product is CASSSAVGGIHQPQHF.

The gene calls are TRBV7-2 and TRBJ1-1; TRBD1 aligns across 7 bases. The germline V gene has CDR1 SGHTA and CDR2 FQGNSA. The CDR3 is 13 residues long. The junction had 3 bases not matched to a gene; V was cut back by 3 bases and J by 5 bases. CDR3: CASSFTGATEAFF. As DNA, the CDR3 is TGTGCCAGCAGCTTCACAGGGGCGACTGAAGCTTTCTTT.

This chain uses TRBV28 with TRBJ2-7, with D perhaps TRBD2 (6 bases). V dropped 3 bases and J dropped 2 bases, with 14 bases sitting between them. Germline V lookup: CDR1 MDHEN, CDR2 SYDVKM. The CDR3 has 15 residues. The CDR3, as DNA: TGTGCCAGCAGTTTCGGAGGGCTGAACACCTACGAGCAGTACTTC. This gives the protein CASSFGGLNTYEQYF.

J is TRBJ2-5 and V is TRBV7-2, with a weak D call TRBD1 (6 bases). This CDR3 region has 14 residues. Germline V gene sequence: CDR1 SGHTA, CDR2 FQGNSA. V lost 4 bases and J 13 bases, leaving 22 bases between the germline ends. The CDR3 nucleotides read TGTGCCAGCAGCTCGGGACACCGAGCCGTGAAGGCGTACTTC. It yields the protein CASSSGHRAVKAYF.

The J gene is TRBJ2-7, the V gene TRBV19; D possibly corresponds to TRBD1 (6 bases). The CDR3 extends over 16 amino acids. Germline V gene data show CDR1 as LNHDA and CDR2 as SQIVND (reference sequence). Trimming removed 2 bases at V and 4 bases at J, with 18 bases between. CDR3 sequence: CASSIKGRGHGYEQYF. The CDR3 nucleotides read TGTGCCAGTAGTATAAAAGGCAGGGGTCACGGGTACGAGCAGTACTTC.

Here the CDR3 DNA reads TGTGCCAGCAGCTTAGATCTCCCGGGACTAGCCAAAGAGACCCAGTACTTC. Its protein is CASSLDLPGLAKETQYF. The chain employs TRBV7-8 and TRBJ2-5, with 9 bases aligning to TRBD2. CDR1 SGHVS and CDR2 FQNEAQ come from the germline V gene. The CDR3 spans 17 residues. V shed 1 base and J 3 bases; nucleotides not matched to a gene: 9.

The genes are TRBV2 and TRBJ2-5; the D is unclear. This CDR3 comprises 13 residues. Germline-derived CDR1 and CDR2 are SNHLY and FYNNEI. Trimming removed 5 bases at V and 5 bases at J, with 12 bases between. The CDR3 loop is CASSNPQTETQYF. The CDR3 DNA reads as TGTGCCAGCAGTAATCCACAGACGGAGACCCAGTACTTC.

This rearrangement joins TRBV15 to TRBJ2-3, with D uncertain. CDR3 length: 15 amino acids. The ends were cut back, 3 bases at V and 1 base at J, with 11 bases in the middle. Looked up from germline, CDR1 is LNHNV and CDR2 is YYDKDF (reference sequence). The CDR3 loop is CATSSYNEGTDTQYF. Here the CDR3 DNA reads TGTGCCACCAGCAGTTATAATGAGGGCACAGATACGCAGTATTTT.

The CDR3 DNA follows: TGTGCCAGCAGCCCCGTTGGGCCGCAGCAAGAGACCCAGTACTTC. It is translated as CASSPVGPQQETQYF. This chain joins TRBV7-6 and TRBJ2-5; D is ambiguous. The CDR3 runs to 15 residues. Germline assignment: CDR1 SGHVS and CDR2 FNYEAQ. V was clipped by 5 bases and J by 2 bases, with 15 bases between them.

The V and J genes are TRBV6-5 and TRBJ2-1; 8 bases fit TRBD1. CDR1 and CDR2 (germline): MNHEY, SVGAGI. The V and J ends lost 6 bases and 3 bases, in that order; junction bases with no gene match: 4. The CDR3 consists of 14 residues. The CDR3 DNA follows: TGTGCCAGCAGGCACGGACAGGGCTACAATGAGCAGTTCTTC. Its protein is CASRHGQGYNEQFF.

The rearrangement links TRBV5-1 to TRBJ2-2, with 7 bases matching TRBD1. Looked up from germline, CDR1 is SGHRS and CDR2 is YFSETQ. V lost 4 bases and J lost 2; bases outside the gene matches: 5. The CDR3 covers 15 residues. The CDR3 protein is CASSPGQYNTGELFF. The CDR3 DNA is TGCGCCAGCAGCCCGGGACAGTACAACACCGGGGAGCTGTTTTTT.

The rearrangement links TRBV21-1 to TRBJ2-6; the listed D gene, TRBD2, was not tested against the DNA. TRBV21-1 represents a pseudogene. CDR3 length: 20 residues. Here the CDR3 reads CASSKAGGPLTYSGANVLTF. The CDR3 nucleotides read TGTGCCAGCAGCAAAGCCGGGGGGCCCCTAACTTACTCTGGGGCCAACGTCCTGACTTTC.

This rearrangement joins TRBV9 to TRBJ1-2; 8 bases line up with TRBD1. Losses at the gene ends were 0 bases for V and 4 bases for J; bases not matched to a gene: 5. This CDR3 has 15 amino acids. CDR1 and CDR2 (germline): SGDLS, YYNGEE. The CDR3 spells CASSVETGGAYGYTF. CDR3 nucleotides: TGTGCCAGCAGCGTAGAAACAGGGGGAGCCTATGGCTACACCTTC.

The V gene is TRBV19, the J gene TRBJ1-1; the match to TRBD1 covers 9 bases. The germline V gene has CDR1 LNHDA and CDR2 SQIVND (reference sequence). Trimming removed 1 base from V and 4 bases from J; junction bases left unmatched: 7. The CDR3 sequence is 16 residues long. CDR3 loop: CASSIAGTGWGTEAFF. CDR3 DNA: TGTGCCAGTAGTATAGCCGGGACAGGGTGGGGCACTGAAGCTTTCTTT. The full variable domain, rest sourced from reference TRBV19 and TRBJ1-1, is DGGITQSPKYLFRKEGQNVTLSCEQNLNHDAMYWYRQDPGQGLRLIYYSQIVNDFQKGDIAEGYSVSREKKESFPLTVTSAQKNPTAFYLCASSIAGTGWGTEAFFGQGTRLTVV.

In DNA, the CDR3 is TGTGCCTGGAGTGTACCCGGGTCCTCCTATGGCTACACCTTC. As protein: CAWSVPGSSYGYTF. The chain has TRBV30 and TRBJ1-2; unclear D gene. V was shortened by 0 bases and J by 4 bases, with 12 bases between the two germline ends. The CDR3 covers 14 residues. CDR1 is GTSNPN and CDR2 is SVGIG in the germline V gene (reference sequence).

This chain joins TRBV5-3 and TRBJ2-1; 12 bases agree with TRBD2. TRBV5-3 has ORF status, its function being uncertain. Losses at the gene ends were 5 bases for V and 6 bases for J; bases not matched to a gene: 6. This CDR3 spans 15 amino acids. As DNA, the CDR3 is TGTGCCAGAAGGGCGACTAGCGGGAGCCTCAATGAGCAGTTCTTC. It translates to CARRATSGSLNEQFF.

The J gene is TRBJ1-2, the V gene TRBV9; 7 bases match TRBD1. CDR3 length: 14 residues. Trimming cost V 2 bases and J 4 bases; bases outside gene matches: 5. Germline lookup yields CDR1 SGDLS and CDR2 YYNGEE. The CDR3 here is CASSVETGPYGYTF. The CDR3 DNA follows: TGTGCCAGCAGCGTGGAGACAGGGCCCTATGGCTACACCTTC.